These T cell receptor beta chains were read from a single sample in a study of technical replicates of blood from several donors. The repertoire was sequenced with immunoSEQ multiplex PCR; TCRdb's copy has only in-frame clones and lacks some. Here the sample spans around 80,000 clones, roughly 98% being singletons. Sequencing was performed on T cells isolated from PBMCs. Receptors originate from a human donor in good health. Each CDR3 is given with its conserved first and last residue. A D gene is named only where the DNA matches it firmly. Clone size is not always given. Where it is, it says once, few, many or a class for expanded clones.

- | TRBJ1-2 | TRBV18 | - | TGTGCCAGCTCACCGGAAATTAGTCGGACACTTAATGGCTACACCTTC | CASSPEISRTLNGYTF
- | TRBJ2-3 | TRBV4-1 | - | TGCGCCAGCAGCCAAACATCCCCCCTTGCAGATACGCAGTATTTT | CASSQTSPLADTQYF
- | TRBJ2-2 | TRBV30 | - | TGTGCCTGGACCCAAATTCCGGGGACCGGGGAGCTGTTTTTT | CAWTQIPGTGELFF
- | TRBJ2-7 | TRBV29-1 | - | TGCAGCGCGGCGATTCCGGACACCTACGAGCAGTACTTC | CSAAIPDTYEQYF
- | TRBJ2-3 | TRBV14 | TRBD2 | TGTGCCAGCAGTCCCCTAGCGGGGGGAACAGATACGCAGTATTTT | CASSPLAGGTDTQYF
- | TRBJ2-7 | TRBV6-9 | TRBD1 | TGTGCCAGCAGTTATCACCGACAGGGCCACGAGCAGTACTTC | CASSYHRQGHEQYF
- | TRBJ1-2 | TRBV27 | - | TGTGCCAGCAGTTTTTCCGCGAGACACATTGTTAACTATGGCTACACCTTC | CASSFSARHIVNYGYTF
- | TRBJ2-7 | TRBV5-1 | TRBD1 | TGCGCCAGCAGCTTGGTAGACAGGGCGGACGAGCAGTACTTC | CASSLVDRADEQYF
- | TRBJ2-7 | TRBV2 | - | TGTGCCAGCAGTGAAGGCACTCTAACCTACGAGCAGTACTTC | CASSEGTLTYEQYF
- | TRBJ2-1 | TRBV28 | - | TGTGCCAGCAACCGCGGGGATACCTTTAATGAGCAGTTCTTC | CASNRGDTFNEQFF
- | TRBJ1-1 | TRBV30 | - | TGTGCCTGGGAACCGGGACACCTGAACACTGAAGCTTTCTTT | CAWEPGHLNTEAFF
- | TRBJ2-4 | TRBV11-3 | TRBD2 | TGTGCCAGCAGCCTAGAAGGAGGACTAGTATGGGCCAAAAACATTCAGTACTTC | CASSLEGGLVWAKNIQYF
once | TRBJ1-1 | TRBV6-5 | - | TGTGCCAGCAACCACAGGGCCATGAACACTGAAGCTTTCTTT | CASNHRAMNTEAFF
- | TRBJ1-1 | TRBV6-5 | - | TGTGCCAGCAGTTACCTGTCCGGTGAAGCTTTCTTT | CASSYLSGEAFF
- | TRBJ1-2 | TRBV7-2 | TRBD1 | TGTGCCAGCAACTCACCGTCTGGTACAGGGGGCCGTGGCTACACCTTC | CASNSPSGTGGRGYTF
- | TRBJ1-2 | TRBV29-1 | TRBD1 | TGCAGCGTCCCCGGGACAGGTCATGGCTACACCTTC | CSVPGTGHGYTF
- | TRBJ1-3 | TRBV6-1 | TRBD1 | TGTGCCAGCAGCCCCGGACAGGGGGTTGGAAACACCATATATTTT | CASSPGQGVGNTIYF
- | TRBJ2-1 | TRBV5-1 | TRBD1 | TGCGCCAGCAGCTCATACAGGGGTGGGTTCAATGAGCAGTTCTTC | CASSSYRGGFNEQFF
- | TRBJ1-6 | TRBV7-9 | TRBD1 | TGTGCCAGCAGCTTCTACAGGGGGCAAGATTCACCCCTCCACTTT | CASSFYRGQDSPLHF
- | TRBJ1-5 | TRBV28 | - | TGTGCCAGCAGTTTATATGGAGTGAGGGCAGGAGAATATCAGCCCCAGCATTTT | CASSLYGVRAGEYQPQHF
- | TRBJ2-7 | TRBV7-9 | - | TGTGCCAGCAGCAAGGACACGTCCTACGAGCAGTACTTC | CASSKDTSYEQYF
- | TRBJ1-4 | TRBV4-1 | TRBD1 | TGCGCCAGCAGGCGAACACCCGCCTCGGGACAGGGAGGGAAACTGTTTTTT | CASRRTPASGQGGKLFF
- | TRBJ2-3 | TRBV10-1 | - | TGCGCCAGCAGTCTCAGGTCAGGGGCAGATACGCAGTATTTT | CASSLRSGADTQYF
- | TRBJ2-4 | TRBV4-1 | TRBD2 | TGCGCCAGCAGCCAACTCTATACTCTAGCGGGAGGTCTAGCCAAAAACATTCAGTACTTC | CASSQLYTLAGGLAKNIQYF
- | TRBJ2-2 | TRBV7-6 | - | TGTGCCAGCAGCCTTTCCCCGGTATCCGGGGAGCTGTTTTTT | CASSLSPVSGELFF
- | TRBJ2-1 | TRBV5-1 | TRBD2 | TGCGCCAGCAGCTCGGCTCCGGGACTAGCGAACACCTTGCCGTTCTTC | CASSSAPGLANTLPFF
- | TRBJ2-2 | TRBV11-3 | - | TGTGCCAGCAGCCCTGGCGGCCGGGCCGGGGAGCTGTTTTTT | CASSPGGRAGELFF
- | TRBJ1-1 | TRBV18 | - | TGTGCCAGCTCACCACCCCCGACAGGCGTATCCCCTGAAGCTTTCTTT | CASSPPPTGVSPEAFF
- | TRBJ2-7 | TRBV30 | TRBD1 | TGTGCCTATACCGGGACAGGGGCCTACGAGCAGTACTTC | CAYTGTGAYEQYF
- | TRBJ2-7 | TRBV7-9 | TRBD2 | TGTGCCAGCAGCTTAGGACTAGCGGGAGAAAGATCCTACGAGCAGTACTTC | CASSLGLAGERSYEQYF
- | TRBJ2-5 | TRBV4-1 | - | TGCGCCAGCAGCCAAGATCTTCAGGGGCGCGAGACCCAGTACTTC | CASSQDLQGRETQYF
- | TRBJ2-2 | TRBV7-9 | TRBD1 | TGTGCCAGCAGCTTCAAGGGGGCTAACGGGGAGCTGTTTTTT | CASSFKGANGELFF
- | TRBJ1-5 | TRBV2 | - | TGTGCCAGCAGAATCAGGGTTTACCAGCCCCAGCATTTT | CASRIRVYQPQHF
- | TRBJ1-1 | TRBV19 | - | TGTGCCAGTAGGGGAGGGGAAACTCCAGACACTGAAGCTTTCTTT | CASRGGETPDTEAFF
- | TRBJ2-1 | TRBV7-9 | - | TGTGCCAGCAGCTATAATCCGGCCGGGAGTGACAATGAGCAGTTCTTC | CASSYNPAGSDNEQFF
- | TRBJ2-3 | TRBV28 | - | TGTGCCAGCATTACCAGTCGTGGCTGGGAGAAGTATTTT | CASITSRGWEKYF
- | TRBJ2-7 | TRBV5-1 | TRBD2 | TGCGCCAGCAGCTCGCCCCGCGGGGGGGGCGCAGGTAGCTCCTACGAGCAGTACTTC | CASSSPRGGGAGSSYEQYF
- | TRBJ2-7 | TRBV9 | TRBD2 | TGTGCCAGCAGCGGACCTCGGGGGACTAGCGGAGAGAGCTCCTACGAGCAGTACTTC | CASSGPRGTSGESSYEQYF
- | TRBJ1-1 | TRBV6-6 | - | TGTGCCAGCAGTCAAGGCGGGGCAGGGAACACTGAAGCTTTCTTT | CASSQGGAGNTEAFF
- | TRBJ1-2 | TRBV29-1 | - | TGCAGCGTTCTCCCCCTCGAGGGCTACACCTTC | CSVLPLEGYTF
- | TRBJ1-4 | TRBV6-5 | - | TGTGCCAGCAGTCAACCAGGGTTAGGAAATGAAAAACTGTTTTTT | CASSQPGLGNEKLFF
- | TRBJ2-1 | TRBV4-1 | - | TGCGCCAGCAGCCAATTACTAGCCCTACTCAATGAGCAGTTCTTC | CASSQLLALLNEQFF
- | TRBJ2-1 | TRBV4-1 | TRBD2 | TGCGCCAGCAGCCAAGGTAAGGCTAGCGGGAGAATGCACGAGCAGTTCTTC | CASSQGKASGRMHEQFF
once | TRBJ2-3 | TRBV11-3 | TRBD2 | TGTGCCAGCAGCTTAGATCGCTGGCTAGCGGGGGGGCGGCGGGGTGATACGCAGTATTTT | CASSLDRWLAGGRRGDTQYF
- | TRBJ1-3 | TRBV27 | - | TGTGCCAGCAGTTTATCTCCAGGGATAACTGGAAACACCATATATTTT | CASSLSPGITGNTIYF